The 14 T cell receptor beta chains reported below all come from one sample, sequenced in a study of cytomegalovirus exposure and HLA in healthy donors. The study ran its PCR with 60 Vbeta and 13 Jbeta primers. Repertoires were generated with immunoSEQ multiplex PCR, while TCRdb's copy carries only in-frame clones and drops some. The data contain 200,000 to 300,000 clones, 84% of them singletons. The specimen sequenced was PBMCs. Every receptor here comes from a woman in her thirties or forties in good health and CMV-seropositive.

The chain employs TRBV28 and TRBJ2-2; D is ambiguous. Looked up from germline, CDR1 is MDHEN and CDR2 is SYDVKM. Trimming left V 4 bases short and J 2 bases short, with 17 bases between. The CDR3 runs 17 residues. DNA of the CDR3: TGTGCCAGCAGTTCCCCACACACCCGTTCTAACACCGGGGAGCTGTTTTTT. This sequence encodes CASSSPHTRSNTGELFF.

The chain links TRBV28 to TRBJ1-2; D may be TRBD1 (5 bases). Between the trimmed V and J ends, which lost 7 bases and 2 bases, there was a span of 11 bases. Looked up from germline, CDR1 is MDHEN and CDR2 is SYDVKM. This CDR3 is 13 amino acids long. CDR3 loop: CASKPGRNYGYTF. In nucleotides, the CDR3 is TGTGCCAGCAAGCCAGGGCGGAACTATGGCTACACCTTC.

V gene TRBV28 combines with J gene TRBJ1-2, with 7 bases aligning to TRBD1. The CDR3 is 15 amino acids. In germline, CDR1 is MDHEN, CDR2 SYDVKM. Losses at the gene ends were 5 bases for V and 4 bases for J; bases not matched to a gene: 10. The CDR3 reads CASSITTGTAYGYTF. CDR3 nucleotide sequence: TGTGCCAGCAGTATAACAACCGGGACAGCCTATGGCTACACCTTC.

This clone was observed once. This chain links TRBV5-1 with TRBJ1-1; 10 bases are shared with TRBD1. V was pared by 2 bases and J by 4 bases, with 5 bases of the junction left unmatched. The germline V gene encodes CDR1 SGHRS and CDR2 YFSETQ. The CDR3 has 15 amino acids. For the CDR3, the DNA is TGCGCCAGCAGCTTAGGGGACAGGGGTGGCACTGAAGCTTTCTTT. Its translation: CASSLGDRGGTEAFF. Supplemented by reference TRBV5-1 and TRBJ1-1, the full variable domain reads KAGVTQTPRYLIKTRGQQVTLSCSPISGHRSVSWYQQTPGQGLQFLFEYFSETQRNKGNFPGRFSGRQFSNSRSEMNVSTLELGDSALYLCASSLGDRGGTEAFFGQGTRLTVV.

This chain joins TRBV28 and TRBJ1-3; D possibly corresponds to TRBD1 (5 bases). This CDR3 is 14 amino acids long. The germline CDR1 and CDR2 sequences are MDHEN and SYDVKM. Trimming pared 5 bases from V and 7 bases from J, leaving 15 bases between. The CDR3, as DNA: TGTGCCAGCAGTCCCCACTCCCCAGGGAACACCATATATTTT. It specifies CASSPHSPGNTIYF.

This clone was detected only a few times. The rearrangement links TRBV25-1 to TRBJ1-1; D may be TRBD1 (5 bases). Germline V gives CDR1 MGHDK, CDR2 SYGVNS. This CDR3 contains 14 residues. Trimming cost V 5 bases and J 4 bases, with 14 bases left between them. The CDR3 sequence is CASSLGRGVTEAFF. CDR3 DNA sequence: TGTGCCAGCAGTCTGGGACGGGGGGTCACTGAAGCTTTCTTT. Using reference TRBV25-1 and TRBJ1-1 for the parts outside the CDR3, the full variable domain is EADIYQTPRYLVIGTGKKITLECSQTMGHDKMYWYQQDPGMELHLIHYSYGVNSTEKGDLSSESTVSRIRTEHFPLTLESARPSHTSQYLCASSLGRGVTEAFFGQGTRLTVV.

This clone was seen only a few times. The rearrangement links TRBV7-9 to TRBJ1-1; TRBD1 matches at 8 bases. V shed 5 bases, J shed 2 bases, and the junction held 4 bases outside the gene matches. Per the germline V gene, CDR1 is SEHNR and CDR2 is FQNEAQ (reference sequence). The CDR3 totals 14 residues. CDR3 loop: CASSIQGANTEAFF. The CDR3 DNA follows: TGTGCCAGCAGCATTCAGGGGGCCAACACTGAAGCTTTCTTT.

The CDR3 reads CARDTSGTNEQFF. The DNA of the CDR3 is TGTGCCAGAGACACTAGCGGGACGAATGAGCAGTTCTTC. The V and J genes are TRBV2 and TRBJ2-1; TRBD2 aligns across 10 bases. The V segment lost 9 bases and the J segment 7 bases; nucleotides outside the gene matches: 6. Germline CDR1 reads SNHLY; CDR2 reads FYNNEI. The CDR3 runs 13 residues.

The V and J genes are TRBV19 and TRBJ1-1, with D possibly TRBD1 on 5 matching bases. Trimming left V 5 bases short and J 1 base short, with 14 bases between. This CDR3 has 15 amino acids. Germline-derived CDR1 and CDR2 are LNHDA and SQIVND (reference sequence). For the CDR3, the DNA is TGTGCCAGTAGTTTCTCTCTTCAGGGGAACACTGAAGCTTTCTTT. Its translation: CASSFSLQGNTEAFF.

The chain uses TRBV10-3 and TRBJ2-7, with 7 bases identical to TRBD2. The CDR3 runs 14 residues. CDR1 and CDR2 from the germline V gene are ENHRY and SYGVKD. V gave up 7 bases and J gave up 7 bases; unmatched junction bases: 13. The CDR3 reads CAIKSTGGGGEQYF. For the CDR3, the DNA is TGTGCCATCAAGAGTACCGGTGGGGGGGGTGAGCAGTACTTC.

The CDR3 loop is CASSLEGQGSSGNTIYF. The CDR3 coding sequence is TGTGCCAGCAGCCTAGAAGGACAGGGCAGCTCTGGAAACACCATATATTTT. The chain links TRBV7-2 to TRBJ1-3, with 8 nucleotides matching TRBD1. The CDR3 extends over 17 amino acids. Trimming at V came to 5 bases and at J to 0 bases, leaving 9 bases not matched to a gene. Per the germline V gene, CDR1 is SGHTA and CDR2 is FQGNSA. Variable domain in full (rest from reference TRBV7-2 and TRBJ1-3): GAGVSQSPSNKVTEKGKDVELRCDPISGHTALYWYRQSLGQGLEFLIYFQGNSAPDKSGLPSDRFSAERTGGSVSTLTIQRTQQEDSAVYLCASSLEGQGSSGNTIYFGEGSWLTVV.

In DNA, the CDR3 is TGTGCCAGCAGGGGAAGGACAGGGGGTTTTAATCAGCCCCAGCATTTT. This codes for CASRGRTGGFNQPQHF. V gene TRBV28 combines with J gene TRBJ1-5, with 10 bases fitting TRBD1. The V gene's germline CDR1 is MDHEN and CDR2 SYDVKM. The V and J ends lost 6 bases and 4 bases, in that order; junction bases with no gene match: 9. CDR3 length: 16 amino acids.

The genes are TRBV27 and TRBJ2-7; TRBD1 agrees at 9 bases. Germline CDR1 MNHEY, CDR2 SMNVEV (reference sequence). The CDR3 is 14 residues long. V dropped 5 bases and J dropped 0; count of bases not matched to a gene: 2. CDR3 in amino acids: CASSMTGGSYEQYF. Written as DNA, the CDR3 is TGTGCCAGCAGTATGACAGGGGGCTCCTACGAGCAGTACTTC.

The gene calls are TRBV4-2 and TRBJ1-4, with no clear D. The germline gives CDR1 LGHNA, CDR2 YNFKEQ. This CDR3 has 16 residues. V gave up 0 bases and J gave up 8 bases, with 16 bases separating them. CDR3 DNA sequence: TGTGCCAGCAGCCAAGATGGGAATGAGGCGGGGGAAAAACTGTTTTTT. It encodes CASSQDGNEAGEKLFF.